This T cell receptor beta chain was obtained from a study of blood T cell repertoires in COVID-19. Turning to the study itself: Acute-phase and convalescent COVID-19 samples originated in the United States, Italy and Spain. In each case, the material was cDNA or gDNA derived from T cells, B-cell-depleted T cells, or PBMCs.

Germline CDR1 SQVTM, CDR2 ANQGSEA. The CDR3 loop spans 12 amino acids. The V and J ends lost 4 bases and 5 bases respectively, with 10 bases between them. Participants came from roughly 23 US areas, aged about 18 to 89 years. Researchers sorted participants into cohorts using their self-reported clinical history. Here immunoSEQ multiplex PCR was the method, and the copy in TCRdb shows in-frame clones only, minus some. This table has some 200,000 clones, 75% to 85% appearing once. The sample was PBMCs or T cells enriched from blood (not recorded which). The sequence came from a man aged 35 to 55 who had recovered from COVID-19. The gene calls are TRBV29-1 and TRBJ2-3; TRBD1 might be the D (5 bases). CDR3 in DNA: TGCAGCGTTGTTGGGGCTGTAGATACGCAGTATTTT. This encodes CSVVGAVDTQYF.